This T cell receptor (beta chain) was captured in a study of early T cells in non-severe SARS-CoV-2 infection. Study-level information: Sequencing was performed on bulk RNA from unsorted whole blood, leaving chains unpaired.

TCRdb independently ran MiXCR on the 5' RACE reads; one entry per CDR3 protein. The sample holds about 77,000 distinct CDR3 sequences, about 9.6% seen once. Looked up from germline, CDR1 is LGHNA and CDR2 is YNFKEQ. This CDR3 spans 15 amino acids. Deletions cut 4 bases from V and 3 bases from J, with 12 bases between. This clonotype has a handful of counts. V usage is TRBV4-2 and J usage is TRBJ2-2, with D possibly TRBD1 on 6 matching bases. The sample comprised whole blood. The TCR comes from an adult who was a healthcare worker with PCR-confirmed SARS-CoV-2 infection or an uninfected control (not recorded which). CDR3 amino acids: CASSPRTADTGELFF. The CDR3 DNA is TGTGCCAGCAGCCCTAGGACAGCTGACACCGGGGAGCTGTTTTTT.